This T cell receptor (beta chain) was recovered during a study of T-cell reconstitution after alpha-beta-depleted transplantation in children. Findings and caveats of the study: The origin of alpha-beta T cells about two months after transplant was reportedly several hundred expanded graft clones. T-cell numbers and diversity one year post-transplant derived largely from freshly generated T cells. Recipient T cells and thymic progenitors that survived gave rise to the high TCRbeta diversity observed at day 60 in some patients.

This clonotype was counted only a few times. Its antigen is not identified. A TCRbeta library incorporating unique molecular identifiers was prepared. MiXCR, applied by TCRdb to the PCR reads, yields one record per CDR3 protein. The sample carries 670,000 or so distinct CDR3 sequences, roughly 14% recorded once. V lost 5 bases and J lost 6; bases outside the gene matches: 16. This CDR3 comprises 16 residues. Germline CDR1 and CDR2: DFQATT and SNEGSKA (reference sequence). This chain joins TRBV20-1 and TRBJ1-1; 9 bases match TRBD1. This sequence was found in a girl under 10 years old with congenital amegakaryocytic thrombocytopenia, due to receive a stem cell transplant. The material was PBMCs, obtained before TCRalphabeta/CD19-depleted stem cell transplant. The CDR3 loop is CSAERGQGVIRAEAFF. The DNA for the CDR3 is TGCAGTGCTGAGAGGGGACAGGGTGTGATTCGGGCTGAAGCTTTCTTT.